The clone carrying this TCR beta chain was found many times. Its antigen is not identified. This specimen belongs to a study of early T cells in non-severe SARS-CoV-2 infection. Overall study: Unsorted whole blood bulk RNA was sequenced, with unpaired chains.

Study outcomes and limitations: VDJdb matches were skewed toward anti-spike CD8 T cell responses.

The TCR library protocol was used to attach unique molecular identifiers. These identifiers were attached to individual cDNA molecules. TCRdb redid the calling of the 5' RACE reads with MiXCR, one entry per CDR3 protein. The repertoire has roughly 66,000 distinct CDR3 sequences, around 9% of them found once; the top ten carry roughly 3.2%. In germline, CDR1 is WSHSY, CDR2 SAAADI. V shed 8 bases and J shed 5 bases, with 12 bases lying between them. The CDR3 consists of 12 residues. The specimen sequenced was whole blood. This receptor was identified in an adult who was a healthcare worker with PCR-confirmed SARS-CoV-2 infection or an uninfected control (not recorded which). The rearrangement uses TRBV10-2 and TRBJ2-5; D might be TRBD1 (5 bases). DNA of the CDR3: TGCGCCAGCGGGCGGAACAGGGAGACCCAGTACTTC. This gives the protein CASGRNRETQYF.